The source of this T cell receptor beta chain is a study of T-cell memory formation after mild COVID-19. Overall study: TCR clustering was largely donor specific. Broader study findings: Clones from the second wave (peaking day 37) had unconfirmed SARS-CoV-2 specificity. Among CD4+ contracting clones, most were CM and EM, and CD8+ ones EMRA. Cross-reactive memory seemingly joined, as some responding clones were found in pre-infection memory.

Each CDR3 protein is one row after TCRdb ran MiXCR on the 5' RACE reads. The table has 300,000 to 350,000 distinct CDR3 sequences, 10% to 15% seen once; the top ten hold around 21%. The V end was cut by 6 bases, the J end by 9 bases, with 24 bases between. Germline CDR1 and CDR2: LNHDA and SQIVND (reference sequence). The CDR3 sequence is 16 residues long. A remark on this clonotype: Its specificity is unknown.

The source is a man aged 18 to 30 who had mild COVID-19 (a few samples of this study predate the infection). Cell type and time point are not known. The sequencing input was PBMCs or a T cell subset sorted from them (not recorded which). The chain carries TRBV19 and TRBJ2-1; D possibly corresponds to TRBD2 (5 bases). The CDR3 nucleotides read TGTGCCAGTAGCCACGTCCCGGGATCGCGACTCGGTGAGCAGTTCTTC. Translating gives CASSHVPGSRLGEQFF. Full variable domain (missing parts from reference TRBV19 and TRBJ2-1): DGGITQSPKYLFRKEGQNVTLSCEQNLNHDAMYWYRQDPGQGLRLIYYSQIVNDFQKGDIAEGYSVSREKKESFPLTVTSAQKNPTAFYLCASSHVPGSRLGEQFFGPGTRLTVL.